The next 30 T cell receptor beta chains were all read from a single sample in a study of CD8 T cells in Susac syndrome (dated by TCRdb to between 2018 and 2020). The receptor library was made with the immunoSEQ multiplex PCR assay. RNA was extracted using the RNeasy kit, and roughly 0.45 to 1 microgram was reverse transcribed with random hexamers. TCRdb took the public reads, trimmed them with fastp at Q25, ran MiXCR for clone calling and kept in-frame beta chains. Every distinct CDR3 protein forms one entry, paired with its most common genes and DNA. Counted in this sample were a few hundred thousand distinct CDR3 sequences; roughly 85% of them appeared once. 0.2% to 0.25% of the sample rests with the top ten. Sequencing input: CD8+ T cells from PBMCs. These TCRs come from a human donor with multiple sclerosis.

The chain uses TRBV10-2 and TRBJ2-1, with 14 bases matching TRBD2. Germline CDR1 WSHSY, CDR2 SAAADI. This CDR3 has 16 amino acids. V trimming: 6 bases; J trimming: 4 bases; junction bases outside the gene matches: 5. CDR3 in amino acids: CASRGLAGANYNEQFF. The CDR3 DNA follows: TGCGCCAGCAGGGGACTAGCGGGAGCGAATTACAATGAGCAGTTCTTC.

V is TRBV6-5 and J is TRBJ2-5; 7 bases align to TRBD2. Germline V CDR1 and CDR2: MNHEY, SVGAGI. J was trimmed by 2 bases and V by 2 bases; bases with no gene match: 14. The CDR3 totals 18 residues. The CDR3 DNA sequence: TGTGCCAGCAGTTACAAGGCGGGGGTACCCGACTTTCAAGAGACCCAGTACTTC. This sequence encodes CASSYKAGVPDFQETQYF.

This chain connects TRBV21-1 to TRBJ2-7; TRBD1 reflects the table's D call only, with no check against the DNA. TRBV21-1 is a pseudogene segment. The CDR3 is 15 amino acids. The CDR3 coding sequence is TGTGCCAGCAGCAAAGGATTCGGGGGAGAATACGAGCAGTACTTC. Translation: CASSKGFGGEYEQYF.

The chain carries TRBV2 and TRBJ2-7; TRBD2 aligns across 7 bases. This CDR3 spans 16 amino acids. Germline-derived CDR1 and CDR2 are SNHLY and FYNNEI. The junction had 10 bases not matched to a gene; V was cut back by 5 bases and J by 0 bases. The CDR3: CASSPTAGRSSYEQYF. CDR3 DNA sequence: TGTGCCAGCAGTCCGACAGCGGGACGAAGCTCCTACGAGCAGTACTTC. The whole variable domain, filled in from reference TRBV2 and TRBJ2-7, reads EPEVTQTPSHQVTQMGQEVILRCVPISNHLYFYWYRQILGQKVEFLVSFYNNEISEKSEIFDDQFSVERPDGSNFTLKIRSTKLEDSAMYFCASSPTAGRSSYEQYFGPGTRLTVT.

This chain uses TRBV4-1 with TRBJ2-7, with D unresolved. Per germline, CDR1 MGHRA and CDR2 YSYEKL. The CDR3 runs 14 residues. The V gene lost 0 bases and the J gene lost 3 bases, with 9 bases spanning the gap. CDR3 DNA: TGCGCCAGCAGCCAAGATGTCACATTCTACGAGCAGTACTTC. It yields the protein CASSQDVTFYEQYF.

The chain couples TRBV27 to TRBJ2-1; 10 bases align to TRBD1. The CDR3 covers 17 residues. From germline, CDR1 is MNHEY and CDR2 SMNVEV (reference sequence). V gave up 4 bases and J gave up 0 bases; unmatched junction bases: 6. The CDR3, as DNA: TGTGCCAGCAGTTCACGGACAGGGGGTAGCTCCTACAATGAGCAGTTCTTC. Encoded protein: CASSSRTGGSSYNEQFF.

The chain employs TRBV5-6 and TRBJ2-7, with D maybe TRBD1 (6 bases). Germline V gene data show CDR1 as SGHDT and CDR2 as YYEEEE. Trimming cost V 2 bases and J 3 bases, with 15 bases left between them. This CDR3 has 15 residues. The CDR3 DNA follows: TGTGCCAGCAGCTTTGCCAGGGGAAACTTCTACGAGCAGTACTTC. It codes for CASSFARGNFYEQYF.

The chain employs TRBV28 and TRBJ1-2; 7 nucleotides agree with TRBD1. Germline V gene lookup returns CDR1 MDHEN and CDR2 SYDVKM. Trimming at V came to 10 bases and at J to 5 bases, leaving 16 bases not matched to a gene. The CDR3 runs to 15 residues. CDR3 sequence: CATRGLRTGTYGYTF. CDR3 DNA: TGTGCCACTAGGGGCCTCAGGACAGGAACGTATGGCTACACCTTC.

This clonotype was observed once. The chain employs TRBV7-6 and TRBJ1-1; 9 bases are a match to TRBD1. The CDR3 is made up of 13 amino acids. V shed 6 bases, J shed 5 bases, and the junction held 4 bases outside the gene matches. Germline CDR1 is SGHVS and CDR2 is FNYEAQ. CDR3 protein: CASRGDRVTEAFF. The CDR3 region has the DNA TGTGCCAGCAGAGGGGACAGGGTAACTGAAGCTTTCTTT.

The CDR3 sequence is CATSDSRGLASEQYF. The CDR3 DNA follows: TGTGCCACCAGTGATTCAAGGGGACTAGCGAGCGAGCAGTACTTC. The chain combines TRBV24-1 with TRBJ2-7; 10 bases are a match to TRBD2. The CDR3 loop spans 15 amino acids. J lost 6 bases, V lost 2 bases, and 6 bases had no gene match. CDR1 is KGHDR and CDR2 is SFDVKD in the germline V gene.

V is TRBV12-3 or TRBV12-4 and J is TRBJ2-5, with 7 bases identical to TRBD1. The CDR3 sequence is 15 residues long. V lost 1 base to trimming and J lost 2 bases; unmatched junction nucleotides: 4. The CDR3 DNA is TGTGCCAGCAGTTTAGGGACAGGCCCACAAGAGACCCAGTACTTC. Translated: CASSLGTGPQETQYF.

This clonotype has only a few counts. The rearrangement links TRBV19 to TRBJ2-7; D perhaps matches TRBD1 (6 bases). This CDR3 has 14 residues. Trimming removed 3 bases from V and 0 bases from J, with 9 bases in between. The germline gives CDR1 LNHDA, CDR2 SQIVND (reference sequence). CDR3 amino acids: CASSMPGHSYEQYF. In nucleotides, the CDR3 is TGTGCCAGTAGTATGCCGGGACACTCCTACGAGCAGTACTTC. The complete variable domain, with remaining parts taken from reference TRBV19 and TRBJ2-7, reads DGGITQSPKYLFRKEGQNVTLSCEQNLNHDAMYWYRQDPGQGLRLIYYSQIVNDFQKGDIAEGYSVSREKKESFPLTVTSAQKNPTAFYLCASSMPGHSYEQYFGPGTRLTVT.

This clonotype was seen once. This rearrangement joins TRBV27 to TRBJ2-7; possibly TRBD1 for D (5 bases). The CDR3 is made up of 14 amino acids. The V end lost 6 bases, the J end lost 3 bases, and 15 bases lay between the germline ends. Germline lookup yields CDR1 MNHEY and CDR2 SMNVEV (reference sequence). CDR3 sequence: CASSPSTVGYEQYF. CDR3 nucleotides: TGTGCCAGCAGCCCCTCGACAGTCGGCTACGAGCAGTACTTC.

The chain recombines TRBV15 with TRBJ2-1; D gene unclear. Trimming shortened V by 0 bases and J by 5 bases, and 5 bases separated the two germline ends. Germline values: CDR1 LNHNV, CDR2 YYDKDF (reference sequence). This CDR3 has 13 residues. The DNA for the CDR3 is TGTGCCACCAGCAGAGATCGGGACAATGAGCAGTTCTTC. It is translated as CATSRDRDNEQFF.

The chain recombines TRBV29-1 with TRBJ1-5, with a tentative D call TRBD1 (5 bases). The germline gives CDR1 SQVTM, CDR2 ANQGSEA. This CDR3 is built from 13 residues. Trimming removed 0 bases from V and 7 bases from J, with 10 bases in between. As DNA, the CDR3 is TGCAGCGTTGAAGAGCGGTGGGGCCAGCCCCAGCATTTT. Protein product: CSVEERWGQPQHF.

The CDR3 protein is CASSLPWRGRNTEAFF. In DNA form, the CDR3 reads TGTGCCAGCAGCCTCCCTTGGCGGGGACGGAACACTGAAGCTTTCTTT. The V and J genes are TRBV7-9 and TRBJ1-1; possibly TRBD1 for D (5 bases). CDR1 and CDR2 (germline): SEHNR, FQNEAQ (reference sequence). This CDR3 contains 16 residues. Trimming removed 5 bases from V and 1 base from J, with 17 bases in between. Variable domain in full (rest from reference TRBV7-9 and TRBJ1-1): DTGVSQNPRHKITKRGQNVTFRCDPISEHNRLYWYRQTLGQGPEFLTYFQNEAQLEKSRLLSDRFSAERPKGSFSTLEIQRTEQGDSAMYLCASSLPWRGRNTEAFFGQGTRLTVV.

This chain links TRBV7-9 with TRBJ2-7; D is unresolved. CDR3 length equals 15 residues. CDR1 and CDR2 from the germline V gene are SEHNR and FQNEAQ (reference sequence). The V end was cut by 6 bases, the J end by 2 bases, with 17 bases between. CDR3 residues: CASRSGVSAPYEQYF. CDR3 nucleotides: TGTGCCAGCAGATCCGGAGTCAGTGCCCCCTACGAGCAGTACTTC.

As for this clonotype: Sequence at one end of the junction differs from germline and may be a read error. V and J are TRBV5-6 and TRBJ1-1, with D maybe TRBD1 (5 bases). Germline loops: CDR1 SGHDT, CDR2 YYEEEE. CDR3 length: 13 amino acids. CDR3 DNA: TGTGCCAGCAGCTTGGGGACAAACACTGAACCTTTCTTT. This gives the protein CASSLGTNTEPFF.

This clonotype was detected only once. This chain links TRBV19 with TRBJ1-1; a possible D gene is TRBD1 (6 bases). This CDR3 is built from 14 residues. Deletions cut 7 bases from V and 6 bases from J, with 18 bases between. Germline V gene lookup returns CDR1 LNHDA and CDR2 SQIVND (reference sequence). The CDR3 region has the DNA TGTGCCAGTACCGCCCAGGGGCTGGCTCCTGAAGCTTTCTTT. It yields the protein CASTAQGLAPEAFF. Drawing the rest from reference TRBV19 and TRBJ1-1, the complete variable domain is DGGITQSPKYLFRKEGQNVTLSCEQNLNHDAMYWYRQDPGQGLRLIYYSQIVNDFQKGDIAEGYSVSREKKESFPLTVTSAQKNPTAFYLCASTAQGLAPEAFFGQGTRLTVV.

This rearrangement joins TRBV28 to TRBJ2-5, with D possibly called TRBD1 or TRBD2 (5 bases each). CDR1 is MDHEN and CDR2 is SYDVKM in the germline V gene. The CDR3 contains 14 residues. Trimming shortened V by 4 bases and J by 4 bases, and 13 bases separated the two germline ends. DNA of the CDR3: TGTGCCAGCAGTTCCGAGGGGTGGGGAGAGACCCAGTACTTC. Residues: CASSSEGWGETQYF.

This chain joins TRBV19 and TRBJ1-5; TRBD1 aligns across 11 bases. J was trimmed by 6 bases and V by 5 bases; bases with no gene match: 6. The CDR3 extends over 15 amino acids. The germline CDR1 and CDR2 sequences are LNHDA and SQIVND (reference sequence). CDR3 nucleotides: TGTGCCAGTAGTGTAACCGGGACAGGGGGTCAGCCCCAGCATTTT. Translation: CASSVTGTGGQPQHF. The whole variable domain, filled in from reference TRBV19 and TRBJ1-5, reads DGGITQSPKYLFRKEGQNVTLSCEQNLNHDAMYWYRQDPGQGLRLIYYSQIVNDFQKGDIAEGYSVSREKKESFPLTVTSAQKNPTAFYLCASSVTGTGGQPQHFGDGTRLSIL.

In this sample, this clonotype turned up once. The V call is TRBV5-1, the J call TRBJ1-1, with no clear D. CDR1 is SGHRS and CDR2 is YFSETQ in the germline V gene. The ends were cut back, 0 bases at V and 3 bases at J, with 9 bases in the middle. The CDR3 length is 14 residues. CDR3 nucleotides: TGCGCCAGCAGCTTGGGGGTGGCGGACACTGAAGCTTTCTTT. It codes for CASSLGVADTEAFF.

The CDR3: CASSQSEGGFTYEQYF. CDR3 DNA sequence: TGCGCCAGCAGTCAATCCGAGGGGGGCTTTACCTACGAGCAGTACTTC. V gene TRBV23-1 combines with J gene TRBJ2-7, with D perhaps matching TRBD1 or TRBD2 (6 bases each). TRBV23-1 is marked as an open reading frame, function uncertain. Trimming cost V 0 bases and J 2 bases, with 14 bases left between them. This CDR3 comprises 16 residues.

The chain has TRBV5-6 and TRBJ1-5; tentative D call: TRBD1 (5 bases). The CDR3 is 15 residues long. Trimming left V 1 base short and J 4 bases short, with 12 bases between. CDR1 is SGHDT, CDR2 YYEEEE, per germline. This CDR3 reads CASSLSFHRNQPQHF. The CDR3 nucleotides read TGTGCCAGCAGCTTGAGTTTCCACAGGAATCAGCCCCAGCATTTT.

The rearrangement links TRBV30 to TRBJ2-5; either TRBD1 or TRBD2 may fit D (6 bases each). The CDR3 loop spans 14 amino acids. The ends were cut back, 4 bases at V and 6 bases at J, with 18 bases in the middle. Germline V gene data show CDR1 as GTSNPN and CDR2 as SVGIG (reference sequence). CDR3 DNA: TGTGCCTGGACCTCCCCGGGGGCTAGGAAGACCCAGTACTTC. Translated: CAWTSPGARKTQYF.

J is TRBJ1-1 and V is TRBV30; D not certain. V gave up 8 bases and J gave up 1 base, with 11 bases separating them. The CDR3 is 12 residues long. Germline CDR1 GTSNPN, CDR2 SVGIG (reference sequence). DNA of the CDR3: TGTGCCCGCGGGGAGTGGAACACTGAAGCTTTCTTT. It specifies CARGEWNTEAFF.

The J gene is TRBJ1-5, the V gene TRBV6-6, with unresolved D. The V and J ends lost 5 bases and 0 bases respectively, with 11 bases between them. This CDR3 spans 15 amino acids. CDR1 and CDR2 from the germline V gene are MNHNY and SVGAGI (reference sequence). The CDR3 sequence is CASSKGGVSNQPQHF. As DNA, the CDR3 is TGTGCCAGCAGTAAAGGTGGCGTTAGCAATCAGCCCCAGCATTTT.

The chain uses TRBV27 and TRBJ2-6; TRBD1 aligns across 7 bases. J was trimmed by 1 base and V by 5 bases; bases with no gene match: 11. Germline CDR1 MNHEY, CDR2 SMNVEV (reference sequence). This CDR3 comprises 18 residues. CDR3 loop: CASSPGQVIKSGANVLTF. The CDR3 DNA is TGTGCCAGCAGTCCCGGACAGGTGATAAAGTCTGGGGCCAACGTCCTGACTTTC. The full variable domain, with the rest looked up from reference TRBV27 and TRBJ2-6, is EAQVTQNPRYLITVTGKKLTVTCSQNMNHEYMSWYRQDPGLGLRQIYYSMNVEVTDKGDVPEGYKVSRKEKRNFPLILESPSPNQTSLYFCASSPGQVIKSGANVLTFGAGSRLTVL.

The V and J genes are TRBV29-1 and TRBJ2-3; D is possibly TRBD1 or TRBD2 (5 bases each). Trimming took 1 base from V and 1 from J, leaving 12 bases between them. Germline CDR1 SQVTM, CDR2 ANQGSEA. The CDR3 has 15 residues. The CDR3 nucleotides read TGCAGCGTTGAAGGGGACCGTTACGGCACAGATACGCAGTATTTT. Protein: CSVEGDRYGTDTQYF.

This clonotype was seen a handful of times. The rearrangement links TRBV11-2 to TRBJ2-7, with a weak D call TRBD1 (6 bases). The CDR3 is 17 residues long. Trimming cost V 1 base and J 0 bases, with 16 bases left between them. The germline V gene has CDR1 SGHAT and CDR2 FQNNGV. The CDR3 sequence: CASSLGRGGLSSYEQYF. For the CDR3, the DNA is TGTGCCAGCAGCTTAGGCAGGGGTGGACTTAGCTCCTACGAGCAGTACTTC.